Sequencing of this T cell receptor beta chain was carried out in a study of blood T cell repertoires in COVID-19. Study background: Specimens from acute and convalescent COVID-19 originated in the United States, Italy and Spain. From T cells, B-cell-depleted T cells, or PBMCs came the material, which was cDNA or gDNA.

The V gene's germline CDR1 is MNHEY and CDR2 SMNVEV (reference sequence). With 5 bases clipped from V and 1 base from J, the junction kept 7 bases outside the gene matches. The CDR3 sequence is 16 residues long. Original processing notes: Estimation of nucleated cell counts was performed using reference gene primer amplification. Sequencing was performed with immunoSEQ multiplex PCR; in TCRdb, only in-frame clones are kept and a portion is missing. From that table come the V and J calls and clone size; the DNA was used to work out D and trimming. The sample comprises 200,000 to 250,000 clones, roughly 84% of which are singletons, and roughly 3% rests with the top ten. This clone was counted a single time.

This receptor was taken from a woman aged 25 to 39 who had recovered from COVID-19. The chain joins TRBV27 to TRBJ2-3, with 9 bases matching TRBD2. Sequencing input: peripheral blood. This CDR3 reads CASSPLAGLGTDTQYF. The CDR3 DNA is TGTGCCAGCAGTCCTCTAGCGGGGTTGGGCACAGATACGCAGTATTTT.